Sequencing of this TCR beta chain was carried out in a study of T-cell reconstitution after alpha-beta-depleted transplantation in children. The CDR3 is 16 residues long. The junction had 8 bases not matched to a gene; V was cut back by 5 bases and J by 4 bases. Germline loops: CDR1 MNHEY, CDR2 SMNVEV (reference sequence). Study outcomes and limitations: After one year, T-cell counts and TCRbeta diversity mostly came from new T cells.

The library targeted TCRbeta and was prepared with unique molecular identifiers. Each CDR3 protein is one row after TCRdb ran MiXCR on the PCR reads. The sample includes hundreds of thousands of distinct CDR3 sequences, about 11% of them seen just once. This clonotype was seen many times. Antigen specificity is unknown. V usage is TRBV27 and J usage is TRBJ2-1, with 10 bases identical to TRBD2. This sequence originates from a child aged 2 to 10 with inherited bone marrow failure, due to receive a stem cell transplant. The sequences come from PBMCs, collected before TCRalphabeta/CD19-depleted stem cell transplant. As DNA, the CDR3 is TGTGCCAGCAGTCTCCAAGCGGGAGGGAATTACAATGAGCAGTTCTTC. Translation gives CASSLQAGGNYNEQFF.